The sequence of this T cell receptor (beta chain) was determined in a study of T cell responses to AZD1222 COVID-19 vaccine. Whole-study findings and limits: Only five or six individuals given AZD1222 were seropositive at baseline. The donors showed a predominance of white British ancestry and of females, with possible underestimation of clonal diversity. Breadth and depth of Spike-specific TCRs rose after two AZD1222 doses.

In its sample, this clone was seen a few times. As yet, its antigen is unknown. Generated by immunoSEQ multiplex PCR, the TCRdb table keeps only in-frame clones and is missing some. The sample yields about 100,000 clones, around 83% seen once. Trimming took 4 bases from V and 2 from J, leaving 20 bases between them. CDR1 SGDLS and CDR2 YYNGEE come from the germline V gene. This CDR3 spans 17 amino acids. This clonotype originated in an adult in good health. The rearrangement links TRBV9 to TRBJ2-3, with D perhaps TRBD2 (5 bases). Sequenced material: peripheral blood, taken on day 0 of AZD1222 vaccination. CDR3 sequence: CASSPPPWGEPTDTQYF. DNA of the CDR3: TGTGCCAGCAGCCCCCCTCCATGGGGAGAACCCACAGATACGCAGTATTTT.